Below, 25 T cell receptor beta chains from the same sample are listed, as sequenced in a study of shared clonotypes between healthy human individuals. Only in-frame clones appear in the TCRdb table, and some are missing; sequencing was by immunoSEQ multiplex PCR. The data contain roughly 2 million clones, 95% of them singletons. The material sequenced was naive CD4+ T cells sorted from blood. Noted subset: CD45RA+ positively selected. The source is a man between 18 and 35 years old in good health.

The chain uses TRBV18 and TRBJ1-1; D not certain. The V gene's germline CDR1 is KGHSH and CDR2 LQKENI. The CDR3 loop spans 15 amino acids. Between the trimmed V and J ends, which lost 1 base and 1 base, there was a span of 10 bases. CDR3 region: CASSPQRHQNTEAFF. The CDR3 nucleotides are TGTGCCAGCTCACCACAGAGGCATCAGAACACTGAAGCTTTCTTT. The complete variable domain, with remaining parts taken from reference TRBV18 and TRBJ1-1, reads NAGVMQNPRHLVRRRGQEARLRCSPMKGHSHVYWYRQLPEEGLKFMVYLQKENIIDESGMPKERFSAEFPKEGPSILRIQQVVRGDSAAYFCASSPQRHQNTEAFFGQGTRLTVV.

This clone was recorded only once. The V and J genes are TRBV11-2 and TRBJ2-2; 7 nucleotides match TRBD1. J was trimmed by 4 bases and V by 5 bases; bases with no gene match: 13. The CDR3 runs 17 residues. Germline-derived CDR1 and CDR2 are SGHAT and FQNNGV. This CDR3 reads CASSLQYDRAVTGELFF. In DNA, the CDR3 is TGTGCCAGCAGCCTACAATACGACAGGGCGGTCACCGGGGAGCTGTTTTTT.

The V gene is TRBV21-1, the J gene TRBJ1-4; whether TRBD1, the table's D call, matches the DNA was not checked. TRBV21-1 is a listed pseudogene. This CDR3 region has 18 residues. The CDR3 region has the DNA TGTGCCAGCAGCATGACAGGTAGGCGGTTGGAGGCTAATGAAAAACTGTTTTTT. Amino acid sequence: CASSMTGRRLEANEKLFF.

This chain connects TRBV25-1 to TRBJ2-1; 9 bases are shared with TRBD2. This CDR3 region has 16 residues. Trimming cost V 2 bases and J 4 bases; bases outside gene matches: 6. Germline loops: CDR1 MGHDK, CDR2 SYGVNS. The DNA of the CDR3 is TGTGCCAGCAGTGAAGGGCTAGCGGGGTTTTACAATGAGCAGTTCTTC. Residues: CASSEGLAGFYNEQFF.

In the case of this clone: This specimen includes other DNA sequences encoding the same CDR3. The rearrangement joins TRBV15 to TRBJ1-5; no definite D call. There are 14 residues in the CDR3. Germline values: CDR1 LNHNV, CDR2 YYDKDF (reference sequence). Trimming took 0 bases from V and 7 from J, leaving 10 bases between them. CDR3 amino acids: CATSRDLGGQPQHF. The CDR3 nucleotides are TGTGCCACCAGCAGAGATCTGGGCGGGCAGCCCCAGCATTTT.

The V and J genes are TRBV7-9 and TRBJ2-3; D call uncertain. V lost 5 bases and J lost 4, with 10 bases in between. This CDR3 contains 13 residues. Per the germline V gene, CDR1 is SEHNR and CDR2 is FQNEAQ (reference sequence). The CDR3 DNA reads TGTGCCAGCAGCCTTGAAGTGGCAGATACGCAGTATTTT. Translated, it gives CASSLEVADTQYF.

The V and J genes are TRBV4-1 and TRBJ1-3; D gene ambiguous. CDR1 is MGHRA, CDR2 YSYEKL, per germline. V was pared by 4 bases and J by 1 base, with 8 bases between. The CDR3 totals 14 residues. For the CDR3, the DNA is TGCGCCAGCAGCCTCGAAGGGTCTGGAAACACCATATATTTT. Protein sequence: CASSLEGSGNTIYF.

The V call is TRBV11-2, the J call TRBJ2-2, with D tentatively TRBD1 or TRBD2 (5 bases each). Germline values: CDR1 SGHAT, CDR2 FQNNGV. Deletions cut 5 bases from V and 0 bases from J, with 16 bases between. The CDR3 contains 17 residues. CDR3 bases: TGTGCCAGCAGCCCCAGGGAGCGAGGGACGAACACCGGGGAGCTGTTTTTT. This codes for CASSPRERGTNTGELFF.

V gene TRBV6-5 combines with J gene TRBJ1-4; 9 bases fit TRBD1. The CDR3 is 13 residues long. Unmatched junction bases numbered 4, after V lost 9 bases and J lost 5 bases. Germline CDR1 and CDR2: MNHEY and SVGAGI. CDR3 in amino acids: CASRGTGNEKLFF. The CDR3 nucleotides are TGTGCCAGTCGGGGGACAGGGAATGAAAAACTGTTTTTT.

The rearrangement joins TRBV7-3 to TRBJ1-1; 7 bases are a match to TRBD1. Germline CDR1 reads SGHTA; CDR2 reads FQGTGA. CDR3 length: 16 amino acids. The J segment lost 0 bases and the V segment lost 5 bases, leaving 9 bases of the junction unmatched. The CDR3 here is CASSARDRPMNTEAFF. The CDR3 DNA follows: TGTGCCAGCAGCGCCCGGGACAGACCCATGAACACTGAAGCTTTCTTT.

In DNA, the CDR3 is TGCAGCGGCATCCGGGACAGTAGACAGACCCAGTACTTC. Translating it yields CSGIRDSRQTQYF. The chain uses TRBV29-1 and TRBJ2-5; TRBD1 aligns across 7 bases. This CDR3 region has 13 residues. CDR1 is SQVTM, CDR2 ANQGSEA, per germline. The J segment lost 6 bases and the V segment lost 7 bases, leaving 11 bases of the junction unmatched.

The chain carries TRBV6-1 and TRBJ2-7, with D possibly TRBD2 on 5 matching bases. Trimming cost V 5 bases and J 7 bases, with 9 bases left between them. The CDR3 is 11 amino acids. CDR1 is MNHNS, CDR2 SASEGT, per germline. CDR3: CASSKLGEQYF. DNA of the CDR3: TGTGCCAGCAGTAAACTAGGGGAGCAGTACTTC.

The rearrangement joins TRBV19 to TRBJ1-5; weak D call: TRBD1 (6 bases). Trimming removed 8 bases at V and 5 bases at J, with 16 bases between. Per germline, CDR1 LNHDA and CDR2 SQIVND (reference sequence). This CDR3 region has 14 residues. The CDR3: CASQDRLVYQPQHF. The CDR3 coding sequence is TGTGCCAGTCAAGACAGGCTGGTTTATCAGCCCCAGCATTTT.

Details on this clone: The sample has other DNA sequences that encode this CDR3 too. The CDR3 is CASSRTSGGSYEQYF. The CDR3 DNA is TGTGCCAGCTCACGGACTAGCGGGGGATCCTACGAGCAGTACTTC. The chain uses TRBV18 and TRBJ2-7, with 13 bases identical to TRBD2. With 4 bases clipped from V and 1 base from J, the junction kept 1 base outside the gene matches. This CDR3 contains 15 residues. Per the germline V gene, CDR1 is KGHSH and CDR2 is LQKENI.

Points on this clone: Other DNA sequences in the sample encode the same CDR3. The J gene is TRBJ2-5, the V gene TRBV25-1; D gene unclear. The CDR3 is 13 amino acids. Germline V gives CDR1 MGHDK, CDR2 SYGVNS. The V gene lost 3 bases and the J gene lost 3 bases, with 8 bases spanning the gap. CDR3 DNA sequence: TGTGCCAGCAGTGAGCCCGGCGAAGAGACCCAGTACTTC. Amino acid sequence: CASSEPGEETQYF. Together with reference TRBV25-1 and TRBJ2-5, the CDR3 gives the full variable domain: EADIYQTPRYLVIGTGKKITLECSQTMGHDKMYWYQQDPGMELHLIHYSYGVNSTEKGDLSSESTVSRIRTEHFPLTLESARPSHTSQYLCASSEPGEETQYFGPGTRLLVL.

The chain uses TRBV18 and TRBJ2-7, with D perhaps given as TRBD1 or TRBD2 (5 bases each). V gave up 3 bases and J gave up 3 bases, with 21 bases separating them. Germline V gives CDR1 KGHSH, CDR2 LQKENI. The CDR3 totals 17 residues. The CDR3 DNA follows: TGTGCCAGCTCACCGGCCGGGGCCAGGGTGAGGAACTACGAGCAGTACTTC. Its protein product is CASSPAGARVRNYEQYF.

The chain combines TRBV21-1 with TRBJ1-1; the table gives TRBD1 as D, unverified against the DNA. TRBV21-1 is an annotated pseudogene. There are 18 residues in the CDR3. In DNA, the CDR3 is TGTGCCAGCAGCAAAGTGCCGGGACAGACATTGACGAACACTGAAGCTTTCTTT. Protein: CASSKVPGQTLTNTEAFF.

The J gene is TRBJ2-3, the V gene TRBV5-1; no clear D gene. Looked up from germline, CDR1 is SGHRS and CDR2 is YFSETQ. V was clipped by 4 bases and J by 0 bases, with 12 bases between them. CDR3 length: 15 amino acids. The CDR3 DNA follows: TGCGCCAGCAGCCCGCCGGGCTCTAGCACAGATACGCAGTATTTT. Its translation: CASSPPGSSTDTQYF.

With respect to this clone: Distinct nucleotide sequences in the sample also encode this CDR3. This rearrangement joins TRBV18 to TRBJ2-4; TRBD1 is a possible D gene (5 bases). The V end lost 3 bases, the J end lost 3 bases, and 6 bases lay between the germline ends. The CDR3 consists of 13 residues. The germline CDR1 and CDR2 sequences are KGHSH and LQKENI. CDR3 sequence reads: CASSPDSKNIQYF. Here the CDR3 DNA reads TGTGCCAGCTCACCTGACAGCAAAAACATTCAGTACTTC. Combining the CDR3 with reference TRBV18 and TRBJ2-4 gives the whole variable domain NAGVMQNPRHLVRRRGQEARLRCSPMKGHSHVYWYRQLPEEGLKFMVYLQKENIIDESGMPKERFSAEFPKEGPSILRIQQVVRGDSAAYFCASSPDSKNIQYFGAGTRLSVL.

The V gene is TRBV2, the J gene TRBJ1-6; 8 bases align to TRBD1. Germline CDR1 and CDR2: SNHLY and FYNNEI. This CDR3 has 15 amino acids. J gave up 6 bases and V 7 bases, and 8 bases lay outside the gene matches. This chain's CDR3 is CASIPRTGFNSPLHF. The CDR3 nucleotides are TGTGCCAGCATACCTAGGACAGGGTTTAATTCACCCCTCCACTTT.

The gene calls are TRBV10-2 and TRBJ2-3, with 9 nucleotides matching TRBD2. The V segment lost 8 bases and the J segment 2 bases; nucleotides outside the gene matches: 8. CDR3 length equals 15 residues. Germline V gene data show CDR1 as WSHSY and CDR2 as SAAADI. The CDR3 loop reads CASRRWTSDTDTQYF. The CDR3 bases are TGCGCCAGCCGGAGGTGGACTAGCGACACAGATACGCAGTATTTT.

Only one count was recorded for this clone. The CDR3, as DNA: TGTGCCAGCTCACGGCTGGGGAAGGAAAAACTGTTTTTT. Translation: CASSRLGKEKLFF. The chain has TRBV18 and TRBJ1-4; D is undetermined. V dropped 4 bases and J dropped 8 bases, with 11 bases sitting between them. The CDR3 covers 13 residues. Germline assignment: CDR1 KGHSH and CDR2 LQKENI.

The chain combines TRBV7-2 with TRBJ2-1; 8 nucleotides agree with TRBD2. V lost 5 bases to trimming and J lost 3 bases; unmatched junction nucleotides: 6. Germline CDR1 is SGHTA and CDR2 is FQGNSA. CDR3 length: 15 amino acids. The CDR3 coding sequence is TGTGCCAGCAGCCCCAGTAGCGGGATCTACAATGAGCAGTTCTTC. Protein product: CASSPSSGIYNEQFF.

The DNA for the CDR3 is TGTGCCAGCAGCTTACCCAGGGGCCGAACTAATGAAAAACTGTTTTTT. Its protein product is CASSLPRGRTNEKLFF. This chain joins TRBV11-2 and TRBJ1-4; possible D gene TRBD1, 6 bases. Germline V gene data show CDR1 as SGHAT and CDR2 as FQNNGV. The V end was cut by 2 bases, the J end by 1 base, with 11 bases between. This CDR3 is built from 16 residues.

The genes are TRBV27 and TRBJ2-3; TRBD1 aligns across 8 bases. V gave up 2 bases and J gave up 2 bases; unmatched junction bases: 3. The CDR3 has 15 amino acids. The V gene's germline CDR1 is MNHEY and CDR2 SMNVEV (reference sequence). The CDR3: CASSLARGLTDTQYF. DNA of the CDR3: TGTGCCAGCAGTTTAGCCAGGGGGCTCACAGATACGCAGTATTTT.